This entry describes one TCR beta chain. Many counts were recorded for this clonotype. Its antigen target is currently unknown. There are no base qualities to consult, and no much larger clone falls within one base. Hyperthyroidism was defined as stable when no progression to ophthalmopathy occurred within 18 months of follow-up. Patients with hyperthyroidism were aged 18 to 65 years, had been newly diagnosed, and had a disease duration of less than 2 months. Anyone with other autoimmune diseases, uncontrolled infections, pregnancy or lactation was excluded from the study. Diagnosis was based on clinical symptoms, serum thyroxine, TRAb, thyroid ultrasound and orbital computed tomography. Ficoll-Paque density gradient centrifugation was used to isolate PBMCs from approximately 11 ml of fresh peripheral blood. Trizol reagent was used to extract the total RNA, and its quality was then checked on an Agilent 2100 Bioanalyzer.

TCR beta CDR3 regions were amplified from RNA transcripts for repertoire sequencing. A first-round RT-PCR used HTBI primers with the Qiagen OneStep RT-PCR kit, followed by a second-round multiplex PCR, size selection and purification. Libraries were sequenced paired-end with 100 bp reads on an Illumina HiSeq2000. In the original analysis: Reads were processed with SOAPnuke, discarding reads with adapters, uncalled bases, mean Phred below 15, or no exact constant-primer or identifier match. COPE v1.2.5 was used to merge high-quality paired reads. Each unique nucleotide sequence was treated as a clonotype, and MiTCR v1.1 was used to align the clonotypes to the IMGT TRB V, D and J references. Analysis was restricted to V-J combinations with a frequency above 0.0001, which covered about 99% of repertoires. For each V-J combination, a TCR clonal expansion and chaos score was defined as F50 clonal expansion divided by the chaos observed in the TCRdist matrix. Welch's t-statistics and random forest were used to reduce the features to about twelve V-J combinations, which were then used as input to a naive Bayes classifier. The Morisita-Horn index was used to measure how similar the thyroid and blood repertoires were. TCRdb itself trimmed the public reads at Q25 with fastp, ran MiXCR and retained productive beta chains. Under each unique CDR3 protein, matching rows form one entry showing the most common genes and DNA. The V and J calls come from TCRdb's annotation, not from the publication. Across this sample there are more than 300,000 distinct CDR3 sequences, with about a sixth seen only once. The biggest ten clones account for 2.4% of the sample.

The data stem from a study of Graves' ophthalmopathy and Graves' hyperthyroidism (dated by TCRdb to the late 2010s). Regarding the research as a whole: Peripheral blood was collected at initial diagnosis, before any treatment. An independent validation cohort comprised 18 hyperthyroidism patients and roughly 15 patients who later progressed from hyperthyroidism to ophthalmopathy. To explore V-J signatures distinguishing ophthalmopathy from hyperthyroidism, a discovery set of 100 or so patients (fewer than 45 ophthalmopathy, 55 to 60 stable hyperthyroidism) was enrolled. After sampling, hyperthyroidism patients received methimazole starting at 30 mg daily, and ophthalmopathy patients received high-dose intravenous methylprednisolone. In total, 135 blood samples were TCR-sequenced: 40 to 45 ophthalmopathy, 75 hyperthyroidism and about 17 hyperthyroidism-to-ophthalmopathy patients. The study used signatures of the TCR beta repertoire to tell Graves' ophthalmopathy apart from Graves' hyperthyroidism and to predict which patients would progress to ophthalmopathy. T-cell repertoires of thyroid tissue and blood were compared in more than 5 hyperthyroidism patients.

Unmatched junction bases come to 2, with V trimmed by 8 bases and J by 0 bases. Sequences KGHDR (CDR1) and SFDVKD (CDR2) are obtained from the germline V gene. From the cysteine up to the phenylalanine, the CDR3 has a length of 13 residues. The only DNA kept is the CDR3, 39 bases in frame from the first base. The full study reports these points: Most expanded thyroid clonotypes with frequency above 0.001 were also detected in blood, suggesting blood repertoires may reflect the thyroid immune response. In validation, the model predicted ophthalmopathy progression with less than 71% sensitivity and roughly 72% specificity; roughly eleven predicted patients were CT-confirmed with GO in a median of 6.5 months. In cross-validation, the 13-signature model distinguished ophthalmopathy from stable hyperthyroidism with just over 85% sensitivity and 81% to 83% specificity, and in the test set the corresponding values were roughly 80% and 76%. No statistical method was used to set the sample size in advance, and the investigators knew which group each participant was assigned to.

This receptor was obtained from an adult woman with stable Graves' hyperthyroidism. Recombination connected TRBV24-1 to TRBJ2-5, with 7 bases matching TRBD2. The specimen sequenced was peripheral blood. The CDR3 reads CATMGLYQETQYF. The DNA sequence is as follows: TGTGCCACCATGGGACTATACCAAGAGACCCAGTACTTC.